This T cell receptor beta chain is from a study of Ad26.COV2.S vaccination and SARS-CoV-2 variants. Overall study context: Sample donor was a member of the COV1001 Ad26.COV2.S trial arm. Findings and caveats of the study: Higher spike-specific TCR breadth was found in vaccine recipients than in placebo recipients. Following vaccination, spike-specific CD8+ and CD4+ T cell responses reportedly exhibited substantial breadth.

Concerning this clone itself: Its antigen is not identified.

Specified treatment: around 19 received Ad26.COV2.S at low or high dose, single or two shots; 5 received placebo; per-sample allocation not given. The investigators took samples on day 63 after the first vaccine or placebo injection. Germline loops: CDR1 SGHRS, CDR2 YFSETQ. This CDR3 has 16 amino acids. Trimming took off 7 bases at V and 1 base at J, with 17 bases between the two ends. Data came from immunoSEQ multiplex PCR; TCRdb stores just in-frame clones and leaves some out. This table has 440,000 or so clones, roughly nine tenths appearing once. Sample: peripheral blood, taken in a trial of Ad26.COV2.S vaccine versus placebo. The sequence came from a person aged 18-65 years who received the Ad26.COV2.S COVID-19 vaccine or a placebo. V gene TRBV5-1 combines with J gene TRBJ2-2; D may correspond to TRBD1 or TRBD2 (5 bases each). The DNA of the CDR3 is TGCGCCAGCGACAGATACGGGACGCGGAACACCGGGGAGCTGTTTTTT. Translated, it gives CASDRYGTRNTGELFF.